These T cell receptor beta chains were read from a single sample in a study of molecular identifiers for immune sequencing clone quantification. TCRdb fed the PCR reads into MiXCR, producing one record per CDR3 protein. The data show hundreds of thousands of distinct CDR3 sequences, 25% seen once. Sequencing was carried out using naive CD8+ T cells from blood, with Jurkat cell RNA spiked in. The receptors come from a human donor in good health. Some libraries in this study had Jurkat cell RNA spiked in. The CDR3 runs from the conserved cysteine through the conserved F or W. A D gene is named only where the DNA matches it firmly. Clone size is not always given. Where it is, it says once, few, many or a class for expanded clones.

J	V	length	size	D	DNA	CDR3
TRBJ2-7	TRBV12-3/TRBV12-4	13	many	-	TGTGCCAGCAGGCCGACAGGAACCTACGAGCAGTACTTC	CASRPTGTYEQYF
TRBJ2-3	TRBV27	14	many	-	TGTGCCAGCAGCCGGTTGGGGGAGAGGCATACGCAGTATTTT	CASSRLGERHTQYF
TRBJ2-2	TRBV11-2	15	-	TRBD1	TGTGCCAGCAGCCTCGGACAGGGGAGGCCCGGGGAGCTGTTTTTT	CASSLGQGRPGELFF
TRBJ1-1	TRBV20-1	13	few	-	TGCAGTGCGGAAGGGGACTCCAACACTGAAGCTTTCTTT	CSAEGDSNTEAFF
TRBJ2-3	TRBV7-9	14	-	-	TGTGCCAGCAGCTTGGCGGGGAAATCAGATACGCAGTATTTT	CASSLAGKSDTQYF
TRBJ2-7	TRBV7-9	14	many	TRBD1	TGTGCCAGCAGCCCCCGGACAGGGGACTACGAGCAGTACTTC	CASSPRTGDYEQYF
TRBJ2-2	TRBV29-1	14	many	TRBD1	TGCAGCCGACCCGAGGACAGGGGATACGGGGAGCTGTTTTTT	CSRPEDRGYGELFF
TRBJ2-2	TRBV11-3	17	few	-	TGTGCCAGCAGCAGGACAGCCACTTCCGCGAACACCGGGGAGCTGTTTTTT	CASSRTATSANTGELFF
TRBJ2-5	TRBV6-5	13	many	TRBD1	TGTGCCAGCAGCACAGGGGTCGCAGAGACCCAGTACTTC	CASSTGVAETQYF
TRBJ2-7	TRBV4-3	15	few	TRBD2	TGCGCCAGCAGCCAAGATTCCCTAGCGGGAGGCGAGCAGTACTTC	CASSQDSLAGGEQYF
TRBJ1-5	TRBV7-8	15	many	-	TGTGCCAGACCCGGGACACCTAACTTCAATCAGCCCCAGCATTTT	CARPGTPNFNQPQHF
TRBJ1-5	TRBV11-2	15	-	TRBD1	TGTGCCAGCAGCCTACAGGGGACTAGCAATCAGCCCCAGCATTTT	CASSLQGTSNQPQHF
TRBJ2-6	TRBV27	15	many	-	TGTGCCAGCAGAGACAGCCGATCTGGGGCCAACGTCCTGACTTTC	CASRDSRSGANVLTF
TRBJ1-3	TRBV28	19	many	-	TGTGCCAGCAGGGAAAGAAGGATGACAGGCCTGGGGCATGGAAACACCATATATTTT	CASRERRMTGLGHGNTIYF
TRBJ1-1	TRBV5-6	12	-	-	TGTACCAGCAGCTTCGGGCACACTGAAGCTTTCTTT	CTSSFGHTEAFF
TRBJ2-5	TRBV12-3/TRBV12-4	15	-	TRBD1	TGTGCCAGCAGTTCGAGGACAGGGTATTCAGAGACCCAGTACTTC	CASSSRTGYSETQYF
TRBJ2-7	TRBV6-1	13	-	-	TGTGCCAGCACTTGGGGGTTCACCTACGAGCAGTACTTC	CASTWGFTYEQYF
TRBJ2-2	TRBV29-1	12	many	-	TGCAGCGTTGTTAAGACCACCGGGGAGCTGTTTTTT	CSVVKTTGELFF
TRBJ2-1	TRBV7-2	17	few	TRBD2	TGTGCCAGCAGCTCCGGACTAGGGAGCTATCGGTACAATGAGCAGTTCTTC	CASSSGLGSYRYNEQFF
TRBJ2-3	TRBV2	14	many	TRBD2	TGTGCCAGCAGTGAACGACTAGCGGGGGATACGCAGTATTTT	CASSERLAGDTQYF
TRBJ2-7	TRBV12-3/TRBV12-4	18	-	TRBD2	TGTGCCAGCAGGGGGACTAGCGGGGGGGCCTATGGGCGTTACGAGCAGTACTTC	CASRGTSGGAYGRYEQYF
TRBJ2-6	TRBV20-1	16	many	TRBD1	TGCAGTGCTAGGATACAGGGGGCCGTTGGGGCCAACGTCCTGACTTTC	CSARIQGAVGANVLTF
TRBJ2-2	TRBV3-1	17	-	TRBD1	TGTGCCAGCAGCCATACCGGGACAGGGGGCTTTACCGGGGAGCTGTTTTTT	CASSHTGTGGFTGELFF
TRBJ1-1	TRBV29-1	16	-	-	TGCAGCGCCGGGACCATCAGTGGGGTAAGAGGCACTGAAGCTTTCTTT	CSAGTISGVRGTEAFF
TRBJ2-7	TRBV6-5	12	-	-	TGTGCCAGCAGTTACCAGTTCTACGAGCAGTACTTC	CASSYQFYEQYF
TRBJ1-1	TRBV3-2	16	few	-	TGTGCCAGCAGCCAAGGTGAGATCGGGGGGACCACTGAAGCTTTCTTT	CASSQGEIGGTTEAFF
TRBJ1-2	TRBV2	14	many	TRBD1	TGTGCCAGCAGTCCCGGGACAGGGTACTATGGCTACACCTTC	CASSPGTGYYGYTF
TRBJ2-5	TRBV10-3	13	many	-	TGTGCCATATCGACAGACAACCAAGAGACCCAGTACTTC	CAISTDNQETQYF
TRBJ1-5	TRBV27	14	many	-	TGTGCCAGCAGTTTATCCGGTTCCTATCAGCCCCAGCATTTT	CASSLSGSYQPQHF
TRBJ2-6	TRBV19	17	-	-	TGTGCCAGTAGTATTGGGACGGGCCACTCTGGGGCCGACGTCCTGACTTTC	CASSIGTGHSGADVLTF
TRBJ2-2	TRBV4-1	15	-	TRBD2	TGCGCCAGCAGCCACCCCGGACTAGTGAGCGGGGAGCTGTTTTTT	CASSHPGLVSGELFF
TRBJ2-3	TRBV13	13	many	-	TGTGCCAGCACCATTGGGGCGATGGATACGCAGTATTTT	CASTIGAMDTQYF
TRBJ1-6	TRBV27	14	few	-	TGTGCCAGCAGTTTGGGGCCTTATAATTCACCCCTCCACTTT	CASSLGPYNSPLHF
TRBJ2-1	TRBV27	15	-	-	TGTGCCAGCAGTTTGTCCGGGGTCTACTACAATGAGCAGTTCTTC	CASSLSGVYYNEQFF
TRBJ2-2	TRBV7-2	15	few	TRBD1	TGTGCCAGCAGCCATAAACAGGGGTTTTCGGGGGAGCTGTTTTTT	CASSHKQGFSGELFF
TRBJ1-1	TRBV27	15	-	-	TGTGCCAGCAGTTTAGTTGCCAGGTCGAACACTGAAGCTTTCTTT	CASSLVARSNTEAFF
TRBJ2-5	TRBV12-2	15	few	-	TGTGCAAGTCGCTCGGGGACAGGGGAGGGAGAGACCCAGTACTTC	CASRSGTGEGETQYF
TRBJ2-2	TRBV7-9	18	-	TRBD2	TGTGCCAGCAGCACGCATACTAGCGGGGGCCCCCGGCCCGGGGAGCTGTTTTTT	CASSTHTSGGPRPGELFF